Sequencing of this TCR beta chain was carried out in a study of cytomegalovirus exposure and HLA in healthy donors. J gave up 4 bases and V 6 bases, and 11 bases lay outside the gene matches. This CDR3 region has 16 residues. As for this clone: The target antigen is unknown.

The PCR employed 60 Vbeta primers together with 13 Jbeta primers. Original methodology: Unique TCR beta chains numbered roughly 84 million in a later analysis, with 10 million to 14 million shared. Profiling relied on immunoSEQ multiplex PCR, and the TCRdb table lists in-frame clones only, not all of them. The DNA was the basis for D and trimming; V, J and clone size are from that table. The sample yields about 90,000 clones, around three quarters seen once. Overall study results and limits: It was reported that TCR beta sequences correctly inferred the HLA-A and HLA-B alleles for most subjects.

The chain uses TRBV23-1 and TRBJ2-2, with 7 bases aligning to TRBD1. TRBV23-1 is identified as an open reading frame with a role that is uncertain. The sequenced sample consisted of PBMCs. The clonotype was recovered from a woman between 50 and 59 years old in good health and CMV-seropositive. The CDR3 reads CASRRGQSRVTGELFF. The DNA of the CDR3 is TGCGCCAGCAGACGGGGACAGAGTAGGGTCACCGGGGAGCTGTTTTTT.